One and the same sample provided the 7 T cell receptor beta chains below, sequenced in a study of T cell repertoires in cytomegalovirus infection. TCRdb itself ran the reads through MiXCR, one entry per CDR3 protein. The table includes 150,000 or so distinct CDR3 sequences, approximately 17% detected once. The sample was CD8+ T cells from PBMCs. The source is a human donor in good health (CMV status not recorded). Some clones in this sample may be carry-over from other donors' samples.

This chain connects TRBV11-1 to TRBJ2-1, with 9 bases aligning to TRBD2. Germline V CDR1 and CDR2: SGHAT, FQDESV (reference sequence). CDR3 length equals 15 residues. V was clipped by 6 bases and J by 9 bases; unmatched bases: 12. The CDR3 is CASSSNAGGPGEQFF. CDR3 nucleotide sequence: TGTGCCAGCAGTTCGAACGCGGGGGGGCCTGGTGAGCAGTTCTTC. Supplemented by reference TRBV11-1 and TRBJ2-1, the full variable domain reads EAEVAQSPRYKITEKSQAVAFWCDPISGHATLYWYRQILGQGPELLVQFQDESVVDDSQLPKDRFSAERLKGVDSTLKIQPAELGDSAMYLCASSSNAGGPGEQFFGPGTRLTVL.

Only a few counts were recorded for this clonotype. The CDR3: CATTPAGRRSNQPQHF. The CDR3 bases are TGTGCCACTACTCCCGCGGGCCGTCGTAGCAATCAGCCCCAGCATTTT. V and J are TRBV6-2 or TRBV6-3 and TRBJ1-5; D is ambiguous. Per the germline V gene, CDR1 is MNHEY and CDR2 is SVGEGT. V lost 10 bases to trimming and J lost 0 bases, with 19 bases between them. The CDR3 has 16 residues.

The rearrangement links TRBV6-2 or TRBV6-3 to TRBJ2-3; D might be TRBD2 (6 bases). Germline CDR1 reads MNHEY; CDR2 reads SVGEGT. This CDR3 has 18 residues. Trimming removed 2 bases at V and 2 bases at J, with 20 bases between. CDR3 in amino acids: CASSYPEATSHITDTQYF. The CDR3, as DNA: TGTGCCAGCAGTTACCCGGAAGCTACTAGCCACATCACAGATACGCAGTATTTT.

The chain's CDR3 is CASFLGTPVVDTQYF. In nucleotides, the CDR3 is TGTGCCAGCTTTCTTGGGACTCCCGTGGTAGATACGCAGTATTTT. The chain is built from TRBV7-8 and TRBJ2-3; the D gene is possibly TRBD2 (6 bases). Germline V CDR1 and CDR2: SGHVS, FQNEAQ. The V gene lost 8 bases and the J gene lost 5 bases, with 20 bases spanning the gap. The CDR3 length is 15 residues.

The chain carries TRBV29-1 and TRBJ2-7, with D perhaps TRBD2 (5 bases). Germline assignment: CDR1 SQVTM and CDR2 ANQGSEA. The CDR3 extends over 14 amino acids. The germline V and J ends were trimmed by 2 bases and 2 bases, with 13 bases remaining between them. The DNA of the CDR3 is TGCAGCGTTGAACCCGCCGGAGGTGCCTACGAGCAGTACTTC. It translates to CSVEPAGGAYEQYF.

This rearrangement joins TRBV2 to TRBJ2-3; TRBD2 matches at 7 bases. This CDR3 has 16 amino acids. Germline V gene sequence: CDR1 SNHLY, CDR2 FYNNEI. Losses at the gene ends were 3 bases for V and 0 bases for J; bases not matched to a gene: 6. In nucleotides, the CDR3 is TGTGCCAGCAGTGATTGGGGTAGCGGGAGCACAGATACGCAGTATTTT. Translation gives CASSDWGSGSTDTQYF.

The rearrangement uses TRBV4-2 and TRBJ2-6; D could derive from TRBD1 or TRBD2 (6 bases each). The CDR3 totals 18 residues. CDR1 and CDR2 (germline): LGHNA, YNFKEQ. V lost 0 bases and J 2 bases, leaving 14 bases between the germline ends. The CDR3 sequence: CASSQDHRDLAGANVLTF. CDR3 nucleotide sequence: TGTGCCAGCAGCCAAGATCACAGGGACTTAGCTGGGGCCAACGTCCTGACTTTC.